These 6 T cell receptor beta chains came from one sample sequenced in a study of T-cell reconstitution after alpha-beta-depleted transplantation in children. The TCRbeta library was prepared with unique molecular identifiers. TCRdb re-called the PCR reads through MiXCR, storing one row per CDR3 protein. The sample records 200,000 or so distinct CDR3 sequences, about 7% being singletons. This material consisted of PBMCs, taken before TCRalphabeta/CD19-depleted stem cell transplant. These receptors all stem from a boy between 2 and 10 years old with acute lymphoblastic leukemia, due to receive a stem cell transplant.

The chain is built from TRBV27 and TRBJ1-1; no reliable D call. With 6 bases removed from V and 11 bases from J, the gap between germline ends came to 25 bases. Germline V lookup: CDR1 MNHEY, CDR2 SMNVEV (reference sequence). CDR3 length equals 15 residues. This chain's CDR3 is CASSPNPGSPLLAFF. CDR3 DNA sequence: TGTGCCAGCAGCCCCAACCCCGGGTCCCCCTTGTTGGCTTTCTTT.

There are many counts of this clonotype. V and J are TRBV6-2 or TRBV6-3 and TRBJ2-7; 9 bases match TRBD2. Germline lookup yields CDR1 MNHEY and CDR2 SVGEGT. Trimming at V came to 6 bases and at J to 2 bases, leaving 5 bases not matched to a gene. The CDR3 spans 14 residues. CDR3 in amino acids: CASRDLAGTYEQYF. DNA of the CDR3: TGTGCCAGCAGAGATCTAGCGGGGACCTACGAGCAGTACTTC.

The gene calls are TRBV7-2 and TRBJ2-3; D uncertain. Germline CDR1 is SGHTA and CDR2 is FQGNSA. CDR3 length equals 13 residues. V was clipped by 3 bases and J by 4 bases, with 8 bases between them. CDR3 sequence reads: CASSFRWADTQYF. The CDR3 DNA reads as TGTGCCAGCAGCTTTCGGTGGGCAGATACGCAGTATTTT.

The chain is built from TRBV12-3 or TRBV12-4 and TRBJ1-2; D might be TRBD1 (6 bases). Trimming pared 3 bases from V and 4 bases from J, leaving 18 bases between. This CDR3 spans 16 amino acids. CDR3 in amino acids: CASSLIATGFGYGYTF. The CDR3 DNA reads as TGTGCCAGCAGTTTGATAGCCACAGGGTTTGGCTATGGCTACACCTTC.

This clonotype turned up a few times. V and J are TRBV7-3 and TRBJ1-2; no reliable D call. The length of the CDR3 is 13 residues. In germline, CDR1 is SGHTA, CDR2 FQGTGA. The V end was cut by 3 bases, the J end by 4 bases, with 9 bases between. CDR3: CASSFGSAYGYTF. The CDR3 DNA sequence: TGTGCCAGCAGCTTCGGAAGCGCCTATGGCTACACCTTC.

The chain joins TRBV19 to TRBJ1-1, with a tentative D call TRBD1 (5 bases). Germline V gene sequence: CDR1 LNHDA, CDR2 SQIVND (reference sequence). The CDR3 has 13 amino acids. Trimming took 10 bases from V and 6 from J, leaving 18 bases between them. The CDR3 loop is CATTRRGLSEAFF. CDR3 DNA sequence: TGTGCCACCACCCGACGGGGCTTATCTGAAGCTTTCTTT.